These 30 T cell receptor beta chains share one sample of origin, sequenced in a study of metastatic and nonmetastatic thyroid tumors. Thyroid surgery was preceded by no treatment in any patient. MiXCR re-clonotyped the PCR reads for TCRdb. Among about 33,000 clones listed, about a tenth were seen once. The sequenced sample consisted of blood. Receptor source: a female donor with papillary thyroid cancer or a benign thyroid nodule (not recorded which). Some clones in this sample may be carry-over from other donors' samples.

There are many counts of this clone. The V call is TRBV28, the J call TRBJ2-6; unclear D gene. V lost 1 base and J 0 bases, leaving 4 bases between the germline ends. CDR3 size: 15 residues. Germline-derived CDR1 and CDR2 are MDHEN and SYDVKM. The CDR3 nucleotides are TGTGCCAGCAGTTTATACGGCTCTGGGGCCAACGTCCTGACTTTC. Translated, it gives CASSLYGSGANVLTF.

This clone has ten or more counts. The V and J genes are TRBV5-1 and TRBJ2-7; tentatively, D is TRBD1 or TRBD2 (5 bases each). Between the trimmed V and J ends, which lost 0 bases and 0 bases, there was a span of 13 bases. The V gene's germline CDR1 is SGHRS and CDR2 YFSETQ. This CDR3 has 16 residues. The CDR3 region has the DNA TGCGCCAGCAGCTTGGGGTCCGGGACGGTCTCCTACGAGCAGTACTTC. It is translated as CASSLGSGTVSYEQYF.

This clone was counted many times. The chain links TRBV7-9 to TRBJ1-1; 9 nucleotides match TRBD1. Germline loops: CDR1 SEHNR, CDR2 FQNEAQ (reference sequence). Trimming cost V 2 bases and J 5 bases; bases outside gene matches: 6. The CDR3 runs 15 residues. CDR3 residues: CASSLPQGARTEAFF. The CDR3 nucleotides read TGTGCCAGCAGCTTACCACAGGGGGCACGGACTGAAGCTTTCTTT.

This clone was detected many times. The V and J genes are TRBV24-1 and TRBJ2-2, with 11 positions matching TRBD1. V gave up 0 bases and J gave up 6 bases; unmatched junction bases: 2. The CDR3 loop spans 16 amino acids. The germline V gene encodes CDR1 KGHDR and CDR2 SFDVKD. Here the CDR3 DNA reads TGTGCCACCAGTGATTTGCAGGGACAGGGGGCCGGGGAGCTGTTTTTT. As protein: CATSDLQGQGAGELFF.

There are many counts of this clone. This sequence joins TRBV11-2 and TRBJ1-5, with D perhaps matching TRBD1 (5 bases). The V gene's germline CDR1 is SGHAT and CDR2 FQNNGV. This CDR3 has 14 residues. V lost 3 bases and J 2 bases, leaving 8 bases between the germline ends. CDR3 sequence (DNA): TGTGCCAGCAGCTTGGGGGAGGGCAATCAGCCCCAGCATTTT. Its protein product is CASSLGEGNQPQHF.

This clone was recorded many times. The chain carries TRBV12-3 or TRBV12-4 and TRBJ2-1; D might be TRBD2 (6 bases). V lost 6 bases and J 4 bases, leaving 13 bases between the germline ends. The CDR3 runs to 14 residues. Here the CDR3 reads CASRGGESYNEQFF. The CDR3 DNA is TGTGCCAGCAGAGGAGGGGAGAGTTACAATGAGCAGTTCTTC.

This clone was counted at least ten times. In DNA form, the CDR3 reads TGTGCCAGCAGCCACAGGTCCGACTCTGGAAACACCATATATTTT. It yields the protein CASSHRSDSGNTIYF. The chain uses TRBV7-6 and TRBJ1-3; D perhaps matches TRBD1 (5 bases). V was cut by 5 bases and J by 0 bases, with 11 bases left in between. Germline-derived CDR1 and CDR2 are SGHVS and FNYEAQ. This CDR3 comprises 15 residues.

At least ten counts were recorded for this clone. V is TRBV18 and J is TRBJ2-5; D unclear. This CDR3 contains 12 residues. The germline V gene has CDR1 KGHSH and CDR2 LQKENI. The V and J ends lost 8 bases and 4 bases respectively, with 11 bases between them. CDR3 nucleotides: TGTGCCAGCCACCGGCCGGGAGAGACCCAGTACTTC. Its translation: CASHRPGETQYF.

The rearrangement uses TRBV5-1 and TRBJ2-7, with TRBD1 matching over 8 bases. The CDR3 has 13 amino acids. Germline V lookup: CDR1 SGHRS, CDR2 YFSETQ. J gave up 4 bases and V 5 bases, and 5 bases lay outside the gene matches. The CDR3 nucleotides are TGCGCCAGCAGGCAGGGGGCCGGGTACGAGCAGTACTTC. The encoded protein is CASRQGAGYEQYF.

This clone was seen repeatedly, ten times or more. The sample contains more than one DNA sequence encoding this CDR3. The V gene is TRBV18, the J gene TRBJ2-3, with no clear D. The CDR3 length is 12 residues. Germline loops: CDR1 KGHSH, CDR2 LQKENI. V was pared by 3 bases and J by 0 bases, with 1 base between. CDR3 nucleotide sequence: TGTGCCAGCTCACCTAGCACAGATACGCAGTATTTT. Amino acid sequence: CASSPSTDTQYF.

This clone was detected ten times or more. The chain joins TRBV7-2 to TRBJ1-1; D ambiguous. The CDR3 contains 14 residues. CDR1 SGHTA and CDR2 FQGNSA come from the germline V gene. With 5 bases removed from V and 1 base from J, the gap between germline ends came to 11 bases. CDR3 protein: CASSLSVGNTEAFF. CDR3 nucleotides: TGTGCCAGCAGCCTTAGTGTGGGGAACACTGAAGCTTTCTTT.

This clone was recorded a few times. The chain couples TRBV4-1 to TRBJ1-4; D uncertain. Trimming took off 1 base at V and 5 bases at J, with 5 bases between the two ends. From germline, CDR1 is MGHRA and CDR2 YSYEKL. The CDR3 extends over 13 amino acids. The CDR3 protein is CASSQGTNEKLFF. The DNA of the CDR3 is TGCGCCAGCAGCCAAGGTACGAATGAAAAACTGTTTTTT.

The chain is built from TRBV30 and TRBJ2-3; TRBD2 agrees at 9 bases. Trimming at V came to 3 bases and at J to 5 bases, leaving 9 bases not matched to a gene. In germline, CDR1 is GTSNPN, CDR2 SVGIG (reference sequence). There are 15 residues in the CDR3. CDR3 amino acids: CAWSPGLAGVDTQYF. The DNA of the CDR3 is TGTGCCTGGAGCCCGGGACTAGCTGGAGTAGATACGCAGTATTTT. The full variable domain, rest sourced from reference TRBV30 and TRBJ2-3, is SQTIHQWPATLVQPVGSPLSLECTVEGTSNPNLYWYRQAAGRGLQLLFYSVGIGQISSEVPQNLSASRPQDRQFILSSKKLLLSDSGFYLCAWSPGLAGVDTQYFGPGTRLTVL.

This clone was counted many times. The chain is built from TRBV9 and TRBJ2-7; D possibly corresponds to TRBD1 (5 bases). The V gene lost 0 bases and the J gene lost 2 bases, with 12 bases spanning the gap. The CDR3 loop spans 15 amino acids. The V gene's germline CDR1 is SGDLS and CDR2 YYNGEE. In DNA, the CDR3 is TGTGCCAGCAGCGTAGCAGGGCAGTATCCCTACGAGCAGTACTTC. It yields the protein CASSVAGQYPYEQYF.

Notes on this clone: One junction end does not reproduce the germline sequence, and a read error may be involved. The chain combines TRBV6-5 with TRBJ2-1; tentative D call: TRBD1 (6 bases). The CDR3 covers 14 residues. Germline CDR1 and CDR2: MNHEY and SVGAGI. The CDR3 region is CASSYEHWDNGQFF. In DNA, the CDR3 is TGTGCCAGCAGTTACGAACACTGGGACAATGGGCAGTTCTTC.

This clone was seen a handful of times. This chain connects TRBV11-2 to TRBJ2-1; 8 bases match TRBD1. J lost 1 base, V lost 6 bases, and 5 bases had no gene match. Germline V CDR1 and CDR2: SGHAT, FQNNGV. This CDR3 region has 15 residues. The CDR3 coding sequence is TGTGCCAGCAGTACCGACAGGGGATCCTACAATGAGCAGTTCTTC. Encoded protein: CASSTDRGSYNEQFF.

This clone was found many times. The genes are TRBV28 and TRBJ2-3, with D uncertain. This CDR3 spans 11 amino acids. From germline, CDR1 is MDHEN and CDR2 SYDVKM. Trimming took 3 bases from V and 6 from J, leaving 4 bases between them. CDR3 region: CASSLGDTQYF. Written as DNA, the CDR3 is TGTGCCAGCAGTTTGGGGGATACGCAGTATTTT.

This rearrangement joins TRBV20-1 to TRBJ2-7; tentative D call: TRBD2 (5 bases). This CDR3 spans 14 amino acids. Germline-derived CDR1 and CDR2 are DFQATT and SNEGSKA (reference sequence). The V gene lost 7 bases and the J gene lost 5 bases, with 21 bases spanning the gap. CDR3 DNA: TGCAGTGTTCCCGACTTTTCAGAGAGGGACGAGCAGTACTTC. As protein: CSVPDFSERDEQYF.

There are many counts of this clone. V usage is TRBV12-3 or TRBV12-4 and J usage is TRBJ1-4; D unclear. The CDR3 has 12 residues. Trimming removed 2 bases from V and 7 bases from J, with 5 bases in between. In DNA form, the CDR3 reads TGTGCCAGCAGTTTAAGGGTTGAAAAACTGTTTTTT. It codes for CASSLRVEKLFF.

This clone was observed many times. This chain connects TRBV10-1 to TRBJ1-1, with a possible D match to TRBD1 (5 bases). Germline lookup yields CDR1 WNHNN and CDR2 SYGVQD (reference sequence). The CDR3 consists of 13 residues. Trimming took 7 bases from V and 1 from J, leaving 10 bases between them. This chain's CDR3 is CASKARENTEAFF. For the CDR3, the DNA is TGCGCCAGCAAAGCCAGGGAGAACACTGAAGCTTTCTTT.

This clone was seen at least ten times. This chain joins TRBV10-2 and TRBJ1-2; D ambiguous. The germline V and J ends were trimmed by 1 base and 4 bases, with 7 bases remaining between them. CDR1 and CDR2 (germline): WSHSY, SAAADI. This CDR3 comprises 13 residues. For the CDR3, the DNA is TGCGCCAGCAGTGAGTACCAGAGCTATGGCTACACCTTC. Its translation: CASSEYQSYGYTF.

This clone was seen ten or more times. The V gene is TRBV6-5, the J gene TRBJ1-4; D uncertain. Germline CDR1 MNHEY, CDR2 SVGAGI. The CDR3 has 13 amino acids. V lost 2 bases and J 5 bases, leaving 6 bases between the germline ends. The CDR3 DNA is TGTGCCAGCAGTTACGCACAAAATGAAAAACTGTTTTTT. This codes for CASSYAQNEKLFF.

This clone was seen repeatedly, ten times or more. This chain joins TRBV11-3 and TRBJ1-1; D is ambiguous. Trimming shortened V by 4 bases and J by 1 base, and 7 bases separated the two germline ends. Germline CDR1 SGHNT, CDR2 YENEEA. The CDR3 runs to 13 residues. The CDR3 here is CASSWGGNTEAFF. The CDR3 DNA follows: TGTGCCAGCAGCTGGGGTGGGAACACTGAAGCTTTCTTT.

The chain is built from TRBV11-1 and TRBJ2-2; 11 bases line up with TRBD1. The V and J ends lost 8 bases and 3 bases, in that order; junction bases with no gene match: 5. This CDR3 has 15 amino acids. Germline CDR1 reads SGHAT; CDR2 reads FQDESV (reference sequence). The CDR3 sequence: CASGPGQGDTGELFF. The CDR3 DNA is TGTGCCAGCGGTCCGGGACAGGGGGACACCGGGGAGCTGTTTTTT.

In this sample, this clone turned up many times. The chain joins TRBV6-5 to TRBJ2-7; D is undetermined. CDR3 length: 14 amino acids. With 3 bases removed from V and 1 base from J, the gap between germline ends came to 10 bases. Germline CDR1 and CDR2: MNHEY and SVGAGI. The CDR3 sequence is CASSYEITSYEQYF. The CDR3 nucleotides read TGTGCCAGCAGTTATGAGATTACTTCCTACGAGCAGTACTTC.

At least ten counts were recorded for this clone. The V call is TRBV20-1, the J call TRBJ2-7; weak D call: TRBD2 (6 bases). This CDR3 contains 12 residues. CDR1 is DFQATT, CDR2 SNEGSKA, per germline (reference sequence). Trimming removed 7 bases at V and 0 bases at J, with 10 bases between. The CDR3 coding sequence is TGCAGTGGGATGCGGGACTCCTACGAGCAGTACTTC. Translated: CSGMRDSYEQYF.

This clone was picked up a small number of times. The gene calls are TRBV19 and TRBJ2-7, with a weak D call TRBD2 (6 bases). Germline V CDR1 and CDR2: LNHDA, SQIVND (reference sequence). This CDR3 has 14 residues. V was shortened by 6 bases and J by 5 bases, with 17 bases between the two germline ends. CDR3 sequence: CASSADTAGNEQYF. The CDR3 coding sequence is TGTGCCAGTAGCGCCGATACTGCGGGGAACGAGCAGTACTTC. The whole variable domain, filled in from reference TRBV19 and TRBJ2-7, reads DGGITQSPKYLFRKEGQNVTLSCEQNLNHDAMYWYRQDPGQGLRLIYYSQIVNDFQKGDIAEGYSVSREKKESFPLTVTSAQKNPTAFYLCASSADTAGNEQYFGPGTRLTVT.

This clone has at least ten counts. The V call is TRBV7-2, the J call TRBJ2-3; the match to TRBD2 covers 12 bases. The CDR3 runs to 14 residues. V was clipped by 5 bases and J by 8 bases; unmatched bases: 5. CDR1 SGHTA and CDR2 FQGNSA come from the germline V gene. In nucleotides, the CDR3 is TGTGCCAGCAGCGTACCGGGACTAGCGGGTACGCAGTATTTT. It codes for CASSVPGLAGTQYF.

The chain joins TRBV11-2 to TRBJ2-7; TRBD2 matches at 12 bases. With V trimmed by 3 bases and J by 5 bases, 11 bases remained unmatched. This CDR3 is 17 amino acids long. The germline V gene encodes CDR1 SGHAT and CDR2 FQNNGV. The CDR3 region is CASSFHSTTSGRHEQYF. Here the CDR3 DNA reads TGTGCCAGCAGCTTCCACTCGACGACTAGCGGGAGACACGAGCAGTACTTC.

The chain employs TRBV4-3 and TRBJ2-6, with D possibly matching TRBD2 (6 bases). V lost 0 bases to trimming and J lost 3 bases, with 6 bases between them. The germline CDR1 and CDR2 sequences are LGHNA and YSLEER. There are 15 residues in the CDR3. The CDR3 nucleotides read TGCGCCAGCAGCCAAGACGGGAGTGGGGCCAACGTCCTGACTTTC. The encoded protein is CASSQDGSGANVLTF.